The text below deals with one T cell receptor beta chain. Its target is unknown. The source of the sample is a study of T cell responses to AZD1222 COVID-19 vaccine. Study-level points and caveats: Targets within unmutated variant regions were reportedly found for nearly half of spike-specific TCRs.

This table comes from immunoSEQ multiplex PCR, and its TCRdb copy is limited to in-frame clones, with some not included. The sample includes approximately 89,000 clones, roughly 84% of them seen just once. The source of this sequence is an adult in good health. The specimen comprised peripheral blood, sampled on day 0 of AZD1222 vaccination.

The CDR3, as DNA: TGTGCCAGCAGTTTGTTAGCTCGCGGTGGCACCGGGGAGCTGTTTTTT. Residues: CASSLLARGGTGELFF. The chain recombines TRBV27 with TRBJ2-2; D not resolved. Germline V CDR1 and CDR2: MNHEY, SMNVEV (reference sequence). The CDR3 totals 16 residues. Trimming cost V 3 bases and J 4 bases, with 15 bases left between them.